Following are 26 T cell receptor beta chains from one sample sequenced in a study of cytomegalovirus exposure and HLA in healthy donors. The PCR contained 60 Vbeta and 13 Jbeta primers. The data were produced by immunoSEQ multiplex PCR, yet TCRdb's version contains in-frame clones alone and is incomplete. The profile covers 110,000 or so clones, with over 75% appearing a single time and 2% to 3% taken by the ten largest. The sequenced sample was PBMCs. The receptors stem from a woman under 30 in good health and CMV-seronegative.

This clone turned up a few times. This chain joins TRBV6-1 and TRBJ1-4; tentative D call: TRBD1 (6 bases). V was clipped by 6 bases and J by 5 bases, with 13 bases between them. Germline-derived CDR1 and CDR2 are MNHNS and SASEGT. The CDR3 contains 14 residues. CDR3 in DNA: TGTGCCAGCAGAATACAGGGTCCCAATGAAAAACTGTTTTTT. Protein product: CASRIQGPNEKLFF.

The chain carries TRBV6-5 and TRBJ2-7; 7 bases agree with TRBD1. The CDR3 spans 13 residues. CDR1 is MNHEY, CDR2 SVGAGI, per germline. The trim removed 5 bases at V and 2 bases at J, leaving 3 bases unmatched. CDR3 bases: TGTGCCAGCAGTAGGGACAGCGCCTACGAGCAGTACTTC. Protein sequence: CASSRDSAYEQYF.

This clone has only one observation. The chain is built from TRBV7-2 and TRBJ2-7, with 11 bases identical to TRBD2. Germline V gene data show CDR1 as SGHTA and CDR2 as FQGNSA. With 5 bases clipped from V and 3 bases from J, the junction kept 6 bases outside the gene matches. The CDR3 contains 15 residues. The CDR3, as DNA: TGTGCCAGCAGCAAACCGGGACTAGCGGACTACGAGCAGTACTTC. This gives the protein CASSKPGLADYEQYF.

The rearrangement links TRBV4-2 to TRBJ2-5; 7 bases line up with TRBD1. V lost 4 bases and J lost 5; bases outside the gene matches: 13. The CDR3 has 16 residues. Germline loops: CDR1 LGHNA, CDR2 YNFKEQ. The CDR3 coding sequence is TGTGCCAGCAGCCCCGAAGGGGGCTATATGGAGGAGACCCAGTACTTC. This encodes CASSPEGGYMEETQYF.

The chain joins TRBV30 to TRBJ1-1, with 8 bases identical to TRBD1. The V and J ends lost 3 bases and 6 bases, in that order; junction bases with no gene match: 6. Germline CDR1 and CDR2: GTSNPN and SVGIG (reference sequence). The CDR3 has 13 amino acids. CDR3 amino acids: CAWSQGQVPEAFF. DNA for the CDR3: TGTGCCTGGAGCCAGGGACAGGTCCCTGAAGCTTTCTTT.

This clone is large. The chain couples TRBV28 to TRBJ1-3; 10 bases align to TRBD1. The CDR3 spans 16 residues. Germline lookup yields CDR1 MDHEN and CDR2 SYDVKM. J gave up 5 bases and V 1 base, and 5 bases lay outside the gene matches. The CDR3 DNA sequence: TGTGCCAGCAGTTTATTTCCGGGACAGGGGCGAAACACCATATATTTT. Its protein is CASSLFPGQGRNTIYF.

The chain employs TRBV18 and TRBJ1-1; D uncertain. With 3 bases removed from V and 1 base from J, the gap between germline ends came to 9 bases. Germline CDR1 reads KGHSH; CDR2 reads LQKENI. The CDR3 runs 14 residues. The CDR3 DNA is TGTGCCAGCTCACCCCGGAGGCAGAACACTGAAGCTTTCTTT. Translation gives CASSPRRQNTEAFF.

In this sample, this clone turned up once. The chain couples TRBV5-1 to TRBJ1-1; TRBD1 matches at 9 bases. This CDR3 is built from 15 residues. In germline, CDR1 is SGHRS, CDR2 YFSETQ. The trim removed 0 bases at V and 1 base at J, leaving 1 base unmatched. The CDR3 loop is CASSLAGQGNTEAFF. The CDR3 DNA sequence: TGCGCCAGCAGCTTGGCGGGACAGGGGAACACTGAAGCTTTCTTT.

The gene calls are TRBV7-2 and TRBJ2-6, with 13 bases identical to TRBD2. CDR1 is SGHTA and CDR2 is FQGNSA in the germline V gene. Trimming at V came to 4 bases and at J to 0 bases, leaving 6 bases not matched to a gene. The CDR3 has 19 amino acids. As DNA, the CDR3 is TGTGCCAGCAGCTACGAACTAGCGGGGGGGGTCTCTGGGGCCAACGTCCTGACTTTC. Protein sequence: CASSYELAGGVSGANVLTF.

The J gene is TRBJ1-3, the V gene TRBV29-1; D ambiguous. Trimming pared 4 bases from V and 4 bases from J, leaving 8 bases between. Germline V gene lookup returns CDR1 SQVTM and CDR2 ANQGSEA. The CDR3 contains 12 residues. CDR3 region: CSVALQGNTIYF. CDR3 sequence (DNA): TGCAGCGTTGCGCTCCAGGGAAACACCATATATTTT.

The chain recombines TRBV2 with TRBJ1-6, with 7 bases identical to TRBD1. With V trimmed by 4 bases and J by 10 bases, 4 bases remained unmatched. The CDR3 has 13 amino acids. Germline-derived CDR1 and CDR2 are SNHLY and FYNNEI. CDR3 amino acids: CASSGYRGSPLHF. DNA for the CDR3: TGTGCCAGCAGTGGCTACAGGGGATCACCCCTCCACTTT.

The genes are TRBV7-9 and TRBJ1-1; D gene uncertain. This CDR3 is built from 13 residues. Per germline, CDR1 SEHNR and CDR2 FQNEAQ (reference sequence). Trimming shortened V by 0 bases and J by 1 base, and 3 bases separated the two germline ends. Written as DNA, the CDR3 is TGTGCCAGCAGCTTAGCCGGGAACACTGAAGCTTTCTTT. Its protein is CASSLAGNTEAFF. Full variable domain (outside the CDR3, taken from reference TRBV7-9 and TRBJ1-1): DTGVSQNPRHKITKRGQNVTFRCDPISEHNRLYWYRQTLGQGPEFLTYFQNEAQLEKSRLLSDRFSAERPKGSFSTLEIQRTEQGDSAMYLCASSLAGNTEAFFGQGTRLTVV.

The chain recombines TRBV11-2 with TRBJ1-2; D uncertain. The CDR3 consists of 17 residues. V was clipped by 3 bases and J by 0 bases, with 17 bases between them. CDR1 and CDR2 (germline): SGHAT, FQNNGV. The CDR3 nucleotides are TGTGCCAGCAGCTTGACGGCAGGCCGTAATGCTAACTATGGCTACACCTTC. It encodes CASSLTAGRNANYGYTF. The full variable domain, in which reference TRBV11-2 and TRBJ1-2 provide the parts outside the CDR3, is EAGVAQSPRYKIIEKRQSVAFWCNPISGHATLYWYQQILGQGPKLLIQFQNNGVVDDSQLPKDRFSAERLKGVDSTLKIQPAKLEDSAVYLCASSLTAGRNANYGYTFGSGTRLTVV.

This chain connects TRBV15 to TRBJ2-5; no clear D gene. This CDR3 has 16 residues. V gave up 0 bases and J gave up 5 bases, with 16 bases separating them. Germline V gives CDR1 LNHNV, CDR2 YYDKDF (reference sequence). The CDR3 DNA is TGTGCCACCAGCAGAGAGGGTGGAGACCTGTGGGAGACCCAGTACTTC. Protein: CATSREGGDLWETQYF.

V usage is TRBV7-2 and J usage is TRBJ2-1; possible D gene TRBD2, 5 bases. Germline V CDR1 and CDR2: SGHTA, FQGNSA. Trimming left V 2 bases short and J 9 bases short, with 11 bases between. This CDR3 region has 13 residues. The CDR3 sequence: CASSLKAEVEQFF. CDR3 DNA sequence: TGTGCCAGCAGCTTAAAAGCGGAGGTTGAGCAGTTCTTC.

The table lists this clone with a count of one. The rearrangement joins TRBV30 to TRBJ1-1, with a possible D match to TRBD1 (5 bases). Per germline, CDR1 GTSNPN and CDR2 SVGIG (reference sequence). Trimming pared 3 bases from V and 4 bases from J, leaving 12 bases between. The CDR3 has 13 amino acids. The CDR3 here is CAWSVGVPTEAFF. The CDR3 DNA reads TGTGCCTGGAGCGTAGGGGTGCCCACTGAAGCTTTCTTT.

This chain links TRBV29-1 with TRBJ1-2; 7 positions match TRBD1. V shed 0 bases and J 8 bases; nucleotides not matched to a gene: 9. The length of the CDR3 is 14 residues. Germline V gives CDR1 SQVTM, CDR2 ANQGSEA. CDR3 sequence (DNA): TGCAGCGTTGAAGAGAGGGGGCGTGCGGGGGGCTACACCTTC. It specifies CSVEERGRAGGYTF.

In its sample, this clone was seen once. The genes are TRBV19 and TRBJ1-4; D is unresolved. CDR1 and CDR2 (germline): LNHDA, SQIVND (reference sequence). The CDR3 is 14 amino acids. V was shortened by 1 base and J by 3 bases, with 6 bases between the two germline ends. DNA of the CDR3: TGTGCCAGTAGTATAGGACGGGCTAATGAAAAACTGTTTTTT. This gives the protein CASSIGRANEKLFF. Full variable domain (remainder filled in from reference TRBV19 and TRBJ1-4): DGGITQSPKYLFRKEGQNVTLSCEQNLNHDAMYWYRQDPGQGLRLIYYSQIVNDFQKGDIAEGYSVSREKKESFPLTVTSAQKNPTAFYLCASSIGRANEKLFFGSGTQLSVL.

This rearrangement joins TRBV27 to TRBJ1-5; possibly TRBD1 for D (5 bases). Germline lookup yields CDR1 MNHEY and CDR2 SMNVEV (reference sequence). There are 14 residues in the CDR3. Trimming took off 6 bases at V and 4 bases at J, with 13 bases between the two ends. The chain's CDR3 is CASRRGVDNQPQHF. DNA for the CDR3: TGTGCCAGCAGAAGGGGCGTAGATAATCAGCCCCAGCATTTT.

The J gene is TRBJ2-5, the V gene TRBV5-1; the match to TRBD2 covers 8 bases. The CDR3 runs 14 residues. CDR1 and CDR2 from the germline V gene are SGHRS and YFSETQ. Trimming removed 0 bases from V and 5 bases from J; junction bases left unmatched: 3. The CDR3, as DNA: TGCGCCAGCAGCTTGGGGACTAGCAGGGAGACCCAGTACTTC. Residues: CASSLGTSRETQYF.

The chain recombines TRBV11-2 with TRBJ2-1; TRBD2 might be the D (5 bases). Trimming left V 1 base short and J 5 bases short, with 18 bases between. Germline assignment: CDR1 SGHAT and CDR2 FQNNGV. CDR3 length: 17 residues. DNA of the CDR3: TGTGCCAGCAGCTTAGGACGGACGGGGAGTCATAACAATGAGCAGTTCTTC. Protein sequence: CASSLGRTGSHNNEQFF.

The chain joins TRBV15 to TRBJ1-4; the D is unclear. The CDR3 consists of 14 residues. Looked up from germline, CDR1 is LNHNV and CDR2 is YYDKDF (reference sequence). V was cut by 5 bases and J by 8 bases, with 15 bases left in between. DNA of the CDR3: TGTGCCACCAGCGCGACCGGGGTTCGGGAAAAACTGTTTTTT. Its protein product is CATSATGVREKLFF.

The J gene is TRBJ1-5, the V gene TRBV29-1, with D uncertain. V was cut by 4 bases and J by 2 bases, with 12 bases left in between. Germline CDR1 reads SQVTM; CDR2 reads ANQGSEA. The CDR3 runs to 14 residues. CDR3 bases: TGCAGCGTTGCGGAGGCGGGTGGCAATCAGCCCCAGCATTTT. Protein sequence: CSVAEAGGNQPQHF.

The chain links TRBV6-4 to TRBJ1-5; maybe TRBD1 (5 bases). CDR3 size: 14 residues. Trimming stripped 6 bases from V and 2 bases from J, with 11 bases between. Germline values: CDR1 MRHNA, CDR2 SNTAGT. CDR3 loop: CASSLTGGNQPQHF. In DNA, the CDR3 is TGTGCCAGCAGCCTAACAGGTGGCAATCAGCCCCAGCATTTT.

The CDR3 DNA is TGTGCCAGCAGTCCCGGGACAAATAATGAAAAACTGTTTTTT. This sequence encodes CASSPGTNNEKLFF. V and J are TRBV5-8 and TRBJ1-4, with D possibly TRBD1 on 6 matching bases. The CDR3 sequence is 14 residues long. Per the germline V gene, CDR1 is SGHTS and CDR2 is YDEGEE. V gave up 5 bases and J gave up 4 bases, with 12 bases separating them.

The sample holds one count of this clone. The rearrangement uses TRBV7-9 and TRBJ1-4; D is uncertain. CDR1 is SEHNR, CDR2 FQNEAQ, per germline (reference sequence). V gave up 5 bases and J gave up 5 bases, with 9 bases separating them. The CDR3 covers 13 residues. The CDR3: CASSAFGNEKLFF. In DNA, the CDR3 is TGTGCCAGCAGCGCCTTCGGGAATGAAAAACTGTTTTTT.